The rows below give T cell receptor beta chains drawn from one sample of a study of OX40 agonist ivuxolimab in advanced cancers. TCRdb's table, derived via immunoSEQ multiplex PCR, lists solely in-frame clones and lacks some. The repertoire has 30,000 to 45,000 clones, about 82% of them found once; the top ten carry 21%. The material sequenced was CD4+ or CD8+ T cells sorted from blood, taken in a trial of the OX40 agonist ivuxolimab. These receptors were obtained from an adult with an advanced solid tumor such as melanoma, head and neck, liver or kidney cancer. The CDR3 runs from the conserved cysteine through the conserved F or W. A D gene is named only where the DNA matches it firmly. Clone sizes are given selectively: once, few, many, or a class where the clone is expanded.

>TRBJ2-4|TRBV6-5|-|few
CASSYLGAAIQYF
TGTGCCAGCAGTTACTTGGGGGCCGCCATTCAGTACTTC
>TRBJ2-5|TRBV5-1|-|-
CASSLVDGGGETQYF
TGCGCCAGCAGCTTAGTAGATGGAGGGGGAGAGACCCAGTACTTC
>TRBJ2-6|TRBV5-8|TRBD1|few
CATSDRGRLGANVLTF
TGTGCCACCTCGGACAGGGGGCGCCTTGGGGCCAACGTCCTGACTTTC
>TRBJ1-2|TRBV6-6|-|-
CASSPGPGGYTF
TGTGCCAGCAGTCCCGGGCCTGGGGGCTACACCTTC
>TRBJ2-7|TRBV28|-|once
CASSPVGPYEQYF
TGTGCCAGCAGCCCGGTTGGCCCCTACGAGCAGTACTTC
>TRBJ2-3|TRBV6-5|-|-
CASSYERDLTQYF
TGTGCCAGCAGTTACGAAAGGGACCTTACGCAGTATTTT
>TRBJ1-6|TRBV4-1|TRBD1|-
CASSQERTGSSYNSPLHF
TGCGCCAGCAGCCAAGAGAGGACAGGGAGCTCCTATAATTCACCCCTCCACTTT
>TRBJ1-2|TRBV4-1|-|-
CASSKEANYGYTF
TGCGCCAGCAGCAAAGAAGCTAACTATGGCTACACCTTC
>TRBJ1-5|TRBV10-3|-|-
CAISESTRNSNQPQHF
TGTGCCATCAGTGAGTCGACACGGAATAGCAATCAGCCCCAGCATTTT
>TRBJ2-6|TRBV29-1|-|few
CSAGIGATGANVLTF
TGCAGCGCAGGAATCGGAGCCACTGGGGCCAACGTCCTGACTTTC
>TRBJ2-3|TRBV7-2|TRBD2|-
CASSLEVSGLAGGPDTQYF
TGTGCCAGCAGCTTAGAGGTGAGTGGACTAGCGGGAGGGCCAGATACGCAGTATTTT
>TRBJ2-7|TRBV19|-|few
CASSKGPGYEQYF
TGTGCCAGTAGTAAGGGGCCGGGTTACGAGCAGTACTTC
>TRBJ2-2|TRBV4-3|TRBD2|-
CASSQEGGGPAGELFF
TGCGCCAGCAGCCAAGAGGGGGGAGGGCCGGCCGGGGAGCTGTTTTTT
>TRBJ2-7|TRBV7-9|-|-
CASSSGRNSYEQYF
TGTGCCAGCAGTTCCGGCAGGAACTCCTACGAGCAGTACTTC
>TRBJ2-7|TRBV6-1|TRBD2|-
CASSPGTSGHYEQYF
TGTGCCAGCAGTCCCGGGACTAGCGGACATTACGAGCAGTACTTC
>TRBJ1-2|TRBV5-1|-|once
CASSVGQLNYGYTF
TGCGCCAGCAGCGTTGGACAGCTTAACTATGGCTACACCTTC
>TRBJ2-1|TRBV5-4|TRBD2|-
CASSSPAGAGNEQFF
TGTGCCAGCAGCTCCCCAGCGGGGGCCGGCAATGAGCAGTTCTTC
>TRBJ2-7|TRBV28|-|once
CASSPSDSLAYEQYF
TGTGCCAGCAGTCCTTCGGACAGTCTTGCCTACGAGCAGTACTTC
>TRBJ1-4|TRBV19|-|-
CASSIRHPSDANEKLFF
TGTGCCAGTAGTATTAGGCACCCCTCGGATGCTAATGAAAAACTGTTTTTT
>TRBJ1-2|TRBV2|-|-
CASSEWAASSFFGYTF
TGTGCCAGCAGTGAATGGGCAGCTAGTTCGTTCTTCGGCTACACCTTC
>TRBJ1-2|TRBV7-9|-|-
CASSLLGWGYTF
TGTGCCAGCAGCTTACTAGGTTGGGGCTACACCTTC
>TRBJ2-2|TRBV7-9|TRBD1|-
CASSKGQQLTGELFF
TGTGCCAGCAGCAAGGGACAGCAATTAACCGGGGAGCTGTTTTTT